This T cell receptor beta chain was captured in a study of cytomegalovirus exposure and HLA in healthy donors. The PCR had 60 Vbeta and 13 Jbeta primers. The method was immunoSEQ multiplex PCR; TCRdb's version includes in-frame clones alone and lacks a portion of them. The sample has about 180,000 clones, roughly 78% seen once; the top ten hold 0.69%. As regards this clone: As yet, its antigen is unknown.

The V end lost 2 bases, the J end lost 6 bases, and 14 bases lay between the germline ends. The germline CDR1 and CDR2 sequences are SQVTM and ANQGSEA. The CDR3 is 13 residues long. Study-wide results and caveats: There were reportedly fewer N-insertions in an Asian-associated ancestry cluster than the roughly 670-donor mean, in a later analysis. The authors confirmed in vitro that a few CMV-associated chains were specific for CMV antigens.

The source is a middle-aged woman in good health and CMV-seronegative. V and J are TRBV29-1 and TRBJ2-7, with no clear D. Sequenced input: PBMCs. CDR3 sequence: CSVETQVLGEQYF. In DNA, the CDR3 is TGCAGCGTTGAAACCCAGGTCTTAGGCGAGCAGTACTTC.